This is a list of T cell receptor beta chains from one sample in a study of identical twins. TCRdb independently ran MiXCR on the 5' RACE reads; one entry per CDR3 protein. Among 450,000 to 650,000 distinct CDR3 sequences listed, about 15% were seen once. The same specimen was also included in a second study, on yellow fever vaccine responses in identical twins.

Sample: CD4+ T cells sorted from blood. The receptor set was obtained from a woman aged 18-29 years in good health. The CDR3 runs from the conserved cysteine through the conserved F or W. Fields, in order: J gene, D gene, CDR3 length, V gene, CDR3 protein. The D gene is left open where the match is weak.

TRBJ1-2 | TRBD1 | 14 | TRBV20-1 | CSARDLQGNYGYTF
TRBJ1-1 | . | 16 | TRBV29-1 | CSVEDPDRTLNTEAFF
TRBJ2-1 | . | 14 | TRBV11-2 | CASNPGISYNEQFF
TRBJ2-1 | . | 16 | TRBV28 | CASSATTFLVVGEQFF
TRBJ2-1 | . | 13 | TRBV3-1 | CASGSRTLNEQFF
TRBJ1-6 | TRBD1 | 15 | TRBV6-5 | CASSSGGQTSSPLHF
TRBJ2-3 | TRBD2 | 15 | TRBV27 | CASRPGTSSTDTQYF
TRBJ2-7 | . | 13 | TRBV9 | CASSHTPNYEQYF
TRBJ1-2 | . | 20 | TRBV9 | CASISHRTGQGVPELYGYTF
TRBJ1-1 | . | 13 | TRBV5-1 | CASSFPSDTEAFF
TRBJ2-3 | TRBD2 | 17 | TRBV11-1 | CASSRLAGGPRTDTQYF
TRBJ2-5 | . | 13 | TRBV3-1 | CASSQAERETQYF
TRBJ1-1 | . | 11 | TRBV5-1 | CASSKDTEAFF
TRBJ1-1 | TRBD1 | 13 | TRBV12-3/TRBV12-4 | CASSPTGTTEAFF
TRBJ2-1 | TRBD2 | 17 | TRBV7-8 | CASSLDLGLAPYNEQFF
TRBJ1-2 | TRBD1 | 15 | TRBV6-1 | CASILDRAIDSRYTF
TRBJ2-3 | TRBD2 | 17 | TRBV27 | CASSRYVTSTSTDTQYF
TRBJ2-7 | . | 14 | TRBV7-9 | CASSPQGHSWEQYF
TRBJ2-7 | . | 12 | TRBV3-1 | CASSHSNGEQYF
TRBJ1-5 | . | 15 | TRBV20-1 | CSASGVDNSNQPQHF
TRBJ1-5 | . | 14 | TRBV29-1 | CSVSAGRGNQPQHF
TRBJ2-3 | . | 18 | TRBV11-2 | CASSSGPGASPSTDTQYF
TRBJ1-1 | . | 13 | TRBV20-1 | CSARDERVSEAFF
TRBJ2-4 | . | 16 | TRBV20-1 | CSARDTEGAAKNIQYF
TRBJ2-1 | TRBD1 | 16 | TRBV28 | CASSYPGTGAYNEQFF
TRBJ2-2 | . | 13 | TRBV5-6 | CASSLAVIGELFF
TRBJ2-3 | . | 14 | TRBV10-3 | CAISDASRWDTQYF
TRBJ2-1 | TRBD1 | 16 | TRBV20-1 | CSAANLGQGNYNEQFF